One and the same sample provided the 21 T cell receptor beta chains below, sequenced in a study of cytomegalovirus exposure and HLA in healthy donors. This PCR relied on a set of 60 Vbeta primers and 13 Jbeta primers. Method: immunoSEQ multiplex PCR; TCRdb's copy keeps in-frame clones and lacks some. The table has 95,000 to 100,000 clones, under 85% seen once. Sequenced: PBMCs. The receptors originated from a middle-aged woman in good health and CMV-seronegative.

The V and J genes are TRBV15 and TRBJ2-2; 10 bases align to TRBD1. The CDR3 is made up of 16 amino acids. CDR1 and CDR2 (germline): LNHNV, YYDKDF (reference sequence). V lost 3 bases, J lost 3 bases, and 4 bases stayed unmatched. CDR3 sequence reads: CATSSDRGLDTGELFF. In DNA form, the CDR3 reads TGTGCCACCAGCAGTGACAGGGGGCTAGACACCGGGGAGCTGTTTTTT.

CDR3 in DNA: TGTGCCAGCAGTTTTCTTAAGGGGCCCGCAAAAAACATTCAGTACTTC. This encodes CASSFLKGPAKNIQYF. V and J are TRBV27 and TRBJ2-4; weak D call: TRBD1 (5 bases). Germline V CDR1 and CDR2: MNHEY, SMNVEV (reference sequence). Trimming took 3 bases from V and 4 from J, leaving 16 bases between them. The CDR3 is made up of 16 amino acids.

V and J are TRBV9 and TRBJ1-5; a weak D match, TRBD1 (5 bases). V was pared by 2 bases and J by 5 bases, with 8 bases between. The CDR3 has 13 residues. Germline CDR1 SGDLS, CDR2 YYNGEE. The CDR3 DNA is TGTGCCAGCAGCGTTCGGGACTATCAGCCCCAGCATTTT. It specifies CASSVRDYQPQHF.

The CDR3 is CASSGQTGFREKLFF. CDR3 nucleotides: TGTGCCAGCAGCGGGCAGACAGGCTTTCGGGAAAAACTGTTTTTT. This chain connects TRBV21-1 to TRBJ1-4; the listed D gene, TRBD1, was not tested against the DNA. TRBV21-1 represents a pseudogene. This CDR3 spans 15 amino acids.

The chain has TRBV11-3 and TRBJ2-5; 13 bases match TRBD2. The CDR3 runs to 15 residues. V lost 5 bases, J lost 5 bases, and 5 bases stayed unmatched. Germline V gene lookup returns CDR1 SGHNT and CDR2 YENEEA. Here the CDR3 reads CASSTGLAGSETQYF. The CDR3 DNA is TGTGCCAGCAGCACGGGACTAGCGGGAAGCGAGACCCAGTACTTC.

The chain uses TRBV2 and TRBJ2-3; 7 bases match TRBD2. This CDR3 spans 14 amino acids. V shed 6 bases, J shed 2 bases, and the junction held 5 bases outside the gene matches. Germline lookup yields CDR1 SNHLY and CDR2 FYNNEI. The CDR3 is CASRASGSTDTQYF. Here the CDR3 DNA reads TGTGCCAGCAGGGCTAGCGGATCCACAGATACGCAGTATTTT.

The chain joins TRBV28 to TRBJ1-6, with 7 bases that match TRBD1. The CDR3 is made up of 17 amino acids. V trimming: 5 bases; J trimming: 7 bases; junction bases outside the gene matches: 14. Germline V lookup: CDR1 MDHEN, CDR2 SYDVKM. Written as DNA, the CDR3 is TGTGCCAGCAGTCACACGACAGGGACGGGCCAGAATTCACCCCTCCACTTT. Translated: CASSHTTGTGQNSPLHF.

Points on this clone: Other nucleotide sequences from this sample produce the same CDR3. The chain carries TRBV28 and TRBJ2-3, with D unclear. This CDR3 comprises 12 residues. V was cut by 3 bases and J by 3 bases, with 4 bases left in between. Germline V gives CDR1 MDHEN, CDR2 SYDVKM. The DNA for the CDR3 is TGTGCCAGCAGTTTCAGGACAGATACGCAGTATTTT. It translates to CASSFRTDTQYF.

The V call is TRBV6-4, the J call TRBJ2-3; TRBD1 agrees at 9 bases. Germline CDR1 reads MRHNA; CDR2 reads SNTAGT. J lost 4 bases, V lost 6 bases, and 17 bases had no gene match. There are 18 residues in the CDR3. CDR3 DNA sequence: TGTGCCAGCAGCCTACGGCCAGCTGGACAGGGGCATGCAGATACGCAGTATTTT. Protein product: CASSLRPAGQGHADTQYF.

The chain links TRBV27 to TRBJ2-5; TRBD2 agrees at 13 bases. CDR1 is MNHEY, CDR2 SMNVEV, per germline (reference sequence). V lost 5 bases and J lost 1; bases outside the gene matches: 7. This CDR3 has 17 residues. The CDR3 protein is CASSGTWTSGGQETQYF. The CDR3 bases are TGTGCCAGCAGTGGAACTTGGACTAGCGGGGGCCAAGAGACCCAGTACTTC.

CDR3 sequence reads: CASVAGGRSYEQYF. CDR3 coding DNA: TGTGCCAGCGTAGCAGGGGGGCGCTCCTACGAGCAGTACTTC. The V gene is TRBV6-5, the J gene TRBJ2-7; D is perhaps TRBD1 (7 bases). Germline lookup yields CDR1 MNHEY and CDR2 SVGAGI. Trimming removed 8 bases from V and 0 bases from J, with 14 bases in between. The CDR3 is 14 amino acids.

This clone was observed a few times. The chain links TRBV10-3 to TRBJ1-2; 7 bases match TRBD1. From germline, CDR1 is ENHRY and CDR2 SYGVKD. CDR3 length: 15 amino acids. The junction had 7 bases not matched to a gene; V was cut back by 2 bases and J by 4 bases. The chain's CDR3 is CAISEGTATIYGYTF. The CDR3 DNA is TGTGCCATCAGTGAGGGGACAGCAACCATCTATGGCTACACCTTC.

The gene calls are TRBV21-1 and TRBJ1-6; TRBD1 was called by the table and not checked on the DNA. TRBV21-1 is assigned pseudogene status. The CDR3 covers 18 residues. This CDR3 reads CASSKGGRDRPYNSPLHF. The CDR3 DNA reads as TGTGCCAGCAGCAAAGGGGGAAGGGACAGGCCCTATAATTCACCCCTCCACTTT.

The V and J genes are TRBV5-1 and TRBJ2-7; TRBD1 matches at 7 bases. This CDR3 is 14 amino acids long. CDR1 and CDR2 from the germline V gene are SGHRS and YFSETQ. V was pared by 1 base and J by 2 bases, with 3 bases of the junction left unmatched. CDR3 loop: CASSLRQGAYEQYF. The CDR3 DNA sequence: TGCGCCAGCAGCTTGAGGCAGGGGGCCTACGAGCAGTACTTC.

The chain is built from TRBV14 and TRBJ2-1, with 7 bases that match TRBD2. Trimming removed 1 base from V and 15 bases from J; junction bases left unmatched: 9. Germline loops: CDR1 SGHDN, CDR2 FVKESK. CDR3 length: 13 amino acids. The CDR3 bases are TGTGCCAGCAGCCAAGCGTGGGCGGGAGACCCGTTCTTC. Its protein product is CASSQAWAGDPFF.

The chain combines TRBV6-1 with TRBJ2-5, with 8 bases matching TRBD1. V gave up 9 bases and J gave up 2 bases; unmatched junction bases: 8. The CDR3 covers 14 residues. Germline assignment: CDR1 MNHNS and CDR2 SASEGT. This CDR3 is CASLTGALQETQYF. The CDR3 region has the DNA TGTGCCAGTTTGACAGGGGCGTTACAAGAGACCCAGTACTTC.

This clone was recorded a few times. DNA of the CDR3: TGTGCCAGCAGCCAAGACTATGGGGGGTACAATGAGCAGTTCTTC. Translated: CASSQDYGGYNEQFF. The V and J genes are TRBV4-2 and TRBJ2-1, with a weak D call TRBD2 (6 bases). CDR3 length: 15 residues. Germline values: CDR1 LGHNA, CDR2 YNFKEQ. Trimming removed 0 bases from V and 4 bases from J, with 10 bases in between.

This chain connects TRBV11-1 to TRBJ2-6, with TRBD2 as a possible D gene (5 bases). Germline assignment: CDR1 SGHAT and CDR2 FQDESV (reference sequence). The CDR3 spans 17 residues. Trimming cost V 4 bases and J 0 bases, with 13 bases left between them. The CDR3 DNA sequence: TGTGCCAGCAGCTCCTTACGGGGATCCTCTGGGGCCAACGTCCTGACTTTC. Encoded protein: CASSSLRGSSGANVLTF.

In this sample, this clone turned up once. The genes are TRBV5-4 and TRBJ2-5; the match to TRBD1 covers 7 bases. From germline, CDR1 is SGHNT and CDR2 YYREEE (reference sequence). The CDR3 extends over 14 amino acids. With V trimmed by 2 bases and J by 4 bases, 5 bases remained unmatched. CDR3 sequence: CASSFPGTVETQYF. The CDR3 bases are TGTGCCAGCAGCTTCCCGGGGACAGTAGAGACCCAGTACTTC.

With regard to this clone: The junction shows a germline mismatch at one end, possibly a read error. This chain connects TRBV7-7 to TRBJ2-5; possibly TRBD2 for D (5 bases). TRBJ2-7 matches the DNA end more closely, so the J call is doubtful. The CDR3 spans 13 residues. Germline values: CDR1 SSHAT, CDR2 FNYEAQ (reference sequence). CDR3 coding DNA: TGTGCTAGCAGCCCAGAGGGAACCTACGAGCAGTACTTC. Its protein product is CASSPEGTYEQYF.

The rearrangement joins TRBV9 to TRBJ1-1; tentatively, D is TRBD1 (5 bases). The CDR3 has 14 amino acids. V gave up 4 bases and J gave up 7 bases, with 17 bases separating them. Per germline, CDR1 SGDLS and CDR2 YYNGEE. The CDR3 region is CASSPHVGEFEAFF. In DNA form, the CDR3 reads TGTGCCAGCAGCCCGCACGTAGGGGAATTTGAAGCTTTCTTT.